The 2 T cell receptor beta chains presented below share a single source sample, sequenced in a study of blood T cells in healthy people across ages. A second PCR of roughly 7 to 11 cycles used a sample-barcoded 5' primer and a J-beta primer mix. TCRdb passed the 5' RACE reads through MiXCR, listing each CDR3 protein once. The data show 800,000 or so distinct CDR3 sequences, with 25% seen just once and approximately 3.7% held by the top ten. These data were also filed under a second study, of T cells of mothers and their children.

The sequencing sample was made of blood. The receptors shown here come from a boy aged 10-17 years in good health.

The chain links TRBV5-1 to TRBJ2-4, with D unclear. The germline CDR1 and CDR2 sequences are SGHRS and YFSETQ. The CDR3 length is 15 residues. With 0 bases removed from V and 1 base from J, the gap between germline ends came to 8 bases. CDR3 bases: TGCGCCAGCAGCTTGGCCGAGGTGGCCAAAAACATTCAGTACTTC. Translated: CASSLAEVAKNIQYF.

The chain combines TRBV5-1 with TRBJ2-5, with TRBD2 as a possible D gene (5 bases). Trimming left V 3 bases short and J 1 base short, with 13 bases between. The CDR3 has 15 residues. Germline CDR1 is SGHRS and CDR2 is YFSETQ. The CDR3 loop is CASSWAAAGQETQYF. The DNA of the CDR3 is TGCGCCAGCAGCTGGGCCGCGGCGGGCCAAGAGACCCAGTACTTC.